This T cell receptor beta chain appears in the sequencing data of a study of blood T cell repertoires in COVID-19. Study-level background: Samples representing acute and convalescent COVID-19 were sourced from the United States, Italy and Spain.

CDR1 and CDR2 (germline): MGHRA, YSYEKL. The CDR3 is 14 amino acids. V lost 0 bases to trimming and J lost 5 bases, with 7 bases between them. A few counts support this clone. Authors' processing steps: Estimates of nucleated cell counts were drawn from the amplification of reference gene primers. Data came from immunoSEQ multiplex PCR; TCRdb stores just in-frame clones and leaves some out. That table is the source of V, J and clone size, and D and trimming were worked out from the DNA. The sample has around 250,000 clones; around 86% are singletons. This receptor was identified in an elderly man with acute or convalescent COVID-19. The specimen sequenced was peripheral blood. The rearrangement links TRBV4-1 to TRBJ2-2; the D gene is possibly TRBD2 (6 bases). Written as DNA, the CDR3 is TGCGCCAGCAGCCAAGATCGGGGGACCGGGGAGCTGTTTTTT. Its protein product is CASSQDRGTGELFF.